The sequence of this TCR beta chain was determined in a study of cytomegalovirus exposure and HLA in healthy donors. Whole-study results and caveats: Cytomegalovirus-associated status was assigned to about 170 TCR beta chains. The authors later linked a missense DCLRE1C variant to TCR beta V- and J-gene trimming. A later analysis found that most CMV-associated TCR beta chains appeared HLA-restricted.

To note about this clone: Its antigen is still unknown.

Researchers ran the PCR with 60 Vbeta and 13 Jbeta primers. The data were produced by immunoSEQ multiplex PCR, yet TCRdb's version contains in-frame clones alone and is incomplete. In the table there are approximately 180,000 clones, roughly 87% of which are singletons. Looked up from germline, CDR1 is PRHDT and CDR2 is FYEKMQ (reference sequence). V lost 0 bases and J lost 6, with 11 bases in between. The CDR3 contains 14 residues. This chain connects TRBV13 to TRBJ1-1; D perhaps matches TRBD1 (6 bases). Sample: PBMCs. The TCR sequence derives from a girl younger than two in good health and CMV-seronegative. The CDR3 region is CASSLGRGGPEAFF. In DNA, the CDR3 is TGTGCCAGCAGCTTAGGCCGCGGGGGGCCTGAAGCTTTCTTT.